Given below is one TCR beta chain in context. The antigen this receptor binds is unknown. No base qualities exist here, and no much larger clone lies one base off it. The trial excluded patients who had a history of autoimmune disease or were on systemic immunosuppression. Peripheral blood for TCR sequencing was collected from all dose cohorts at baseline, on cycle 4 day 1, and on cycle 7 day 1. The samples were drawn from a first-in-human, open-label, multicenter phase I dose-escalation trial of ivuxolimab. Adults with locally advanced or metastatic head and neck squamous cell, hepatocellular, melanoma or renal cell carcinoma were enrolled in the trial. Before TCR sequencing, CD4+ T cells and CD8+ T cells from peripheral blood were sorted into separate populations. Per the germline V gene (reference sequence), SGHNT is the CDR1 and YYREEE is the CDR2. At the junction V is shortened by 2 bases and J by 5 bases, with 11 bases in between. From the cysteine up to the phenylalanine, the CDR3 has a length of 13 residues. Of all the DNA, just the CDR3 is kept, 39 bases in frame from base 1.

This entry comes from a study of OX40 agonist ivuxolimab in advanced cancers. At the level of the whole study: The costimulatory receptor OX40 (CD134) was targeted by ivuxolimab, a fully human IgG2 agonistic monoclonal antibody. Prior anti-PD-1, anti-PD-L1 or anti-CTLA-4 therapy was permitted, and about two fifths of dose-escalation patients had received checkpoint inhibitors. Intravenous ivuxolimab was administered to patients every 2 weeks at six dose levels: 0.01, 0.1, 0.3, 1.5, 3 and 10 mg/kg. In the dose-escalation cohort, 75% to 85% of patients were male, and the mean age was 60 years with a range of roughly 20 to 85. Partial responses were achieved by three dose-escalation patients, of whom one had hepatocellular carcinoma and two had cutaneous melanoma. Peripheral TCRbeta sequencing aimed to test whether ivuxolimab altered TCR sequence diversity and caused clonal T-cell expansion. The paper covers the monotherapy dose-escalation part of the phase I ivuxolimab trial, which included N = 52 patients. Of the approximately 54 patients in dose escalation, about 20 had hepatocellular carcinoma, about 15 had melanoma, 9 had renal cell carcinoma and 9 had head and neck cancer. Here is what the overall study found, with its caveats: After ivuxolimab, expanded clones were on average more numerous among CD8+ T cells than among CD4+ T cells. Partial responders in the 0.1-3.0 mg/kg groups had among the lowest normalized peripheral clonal expansion, especially among CD8+ T cells. The antigen specificity of the peripheral T cells that underwent clonal expansion was not determined. Low levels of normalized T-cell clonal expansion were also shown by some nonresponding patients. At doses of 0.1 to 3.0 mg/kg, clonal expansion of both CD4+ and CD8+ blood T cells was observed from baseline to week 6.

To sequence the TCRbeta CDR3 region, genomic DNA was isolated from the sorted cells. TCRbeta CDR3 regions were sequenced using the immunoSEQ Assay. TCRdb re-hosts the immuneACCESS table, in-frame sequences only. Its copies lack some clones; in the studies checked, an unresolved V gene accounts for under half of them, and the cause for the rest is not known. The sample yields approximately 70,000 clones; approximately 90% were counted once. The top ten clones comprise 0.85% to 1.2% of the sample. Rearrangement joined TRBV5-4 to TRBJ2-7; the D gene is unclear. This clonotype originated in an adult with an advanced solid tumor such as melanoma, head and neck, liver or kidney cancer. Sequencing used CD4+ or CD8+ T cells sorted from blood, obtained in a trial of the OX40 agonist ivuxolimab. Here is the DNA: TGTGCCAGCAGCTTTGACCGATGGAACGAGCAGTACTTC. Translated, it gives CASSFDRWNEQYF.